Listed here are 29 T cell receptor beta chains from one sample, sequenced in a study of cytomegalovirus exposure and HLA in healthy donors. PCR used 60 Vbeta primers and 13 Jbeta primers. Method: immunoSEQ multiplex PCR; TCRdb's copy keeps in-frame clones and lacks some. The sample lists roughly 110,000 clones, approximately 80% occurring once. Source material: PBMCs. These receptor sequences come from a man in his forties or fifties in good health and CMV-seronegative.

This chain joins TRBV6-1 and TRBJ1-1; TRBD1 matches 8 bases. CDR1 MNHNS and CDR2 SASEGT come from the germline V gene. CDR3 length equals 15 residues. With 5 bases clipped from V and 1 base from J, the junction kept 6 bases outside the gene matches. The CDR3 region is CASSPQGTGNTEAFF. CDR3 nucleotide sequence: TGTGCCAGCAGTCCCCAAGGGACAGGGAACACTGAAGCTTTCTTT.

The V and J genes are TRBV28 and TRBJ2-2; 7 nucleotides agree with TRBD2. Germline V gives CDR1 MDHEN, CDR2 SYDVKM. The CDR3 consists of 15 residues. Trimming removed 6 bases from V and 6 bases from J; junction bases left unmatched: 10. The CDR3 region has the DNA TGTGCCAGCAGCTTTATAAGACTAGCTGCCGGGGAGCTGTTTTTT. It specifies CASSFIRLAAGELFF.

The chain couples TRBV7-6 to TRBJ1-3; the match to TRBD1 covers 9 bases. V lost 7 bases to trimming and J lost 4 bases; unmatched junction nucleotides: 8. The CDR3 sequence is 15 residues long. In germline, CDR1 is SGHVS, CDR2 FNYEAQ. The CDR3 nucleotides are TGTGCCAGCACAAGGGGACAGGGTATAGGAAACACCATATATTTT. Protein: CASTRGQGIGNTIYF.

The sample holds a few counts of this clone. This chain connects TRBV7-8 to TRBJ1-2; D remains unclear. Trimming removed 1 base from V and 6 bases from J, with 3 bases in between. The CDR3 spans 11 residues. Germline V gives CDR1 SGHVS, CDR2 FQNEAQ. The CDR3 loop reads CASSLGDGYTF. The CDR3 DNA reads TGTGCCAGCAGCTTAGGCGATGGCTACACCTTC.

The chain carries TRBV7-3 and TRBJ1-6; TRBD1 matches 12 bases. V shed 2 bases, J shed 6 bases, and the junction held 2 bases outside the gene matches. CDR1 and CDR2 from the germline V gene are SGHTA and FQGTGA. CDR3 length: 16 residues. This CDR3 is CASSLLGQGANSPLHF. The DNA for the CDR3 is TGTGCCAGCAGCTTACTGGGACAGGGGGCTAATTCACCCCTCCACTTT.

DNA of the CDR3: TGTGCCAGCAGGAGGGACAGACTAATCACAGATACGCAGTATTTT. It is translated as CASRRDRLITDTQYF. V is TRBV5-4 and J is TRBJ2-3, with 7 bases that match TRBD1. V lost 5 bases to trimming and J lost 2 bases; unmatched junction nucleotides: 8. The V gene's germline CDR1 is SGHNT and CDR2 YYREEE (reference sequence). The CDR3 is 15 amino acids.

This chain joins TRBV19 and TRBJ1-2; TRBD1 aligns across 10 bases. Germline V gene data show CDR1 as LNHDA and CDR2 as SQIVND (reference sequence). The trim removed 6 bases at V and 6 bases at J, leaving 13 bases unmatched. The CDR3 has 16 residues. The CDR3 spells CASRTPGQGRMDGYTF. The CDR3 DNA reads as TGTGCCAGTAGGACGCCGGGACAGGGGAGAATGGATGGCTACACCTTC.

CDR3 protein: CASSYWGQGNGYGYTF. In nucleotides, the CDR3 is TGTGCCAGCAGTTACTGGGGACAGGGGAACGGCTATGGCTACACCTTC. The chain is built from TRBV6-5 and TRBJ1-2, with TRBD1 matching over 10 bases. J was trimmed by 4 bases and V by 1 base; bases with no gene match: 6. Germline values: CDR1 MNHEY, CDR2 SVGAGI. The CDR3 extends over 16 amino acids.

The rearrangement links TRBV5-1 to TRBJ2-2; the D is unclear. V was trimmed by 6 bases and J by 8 bases, leaving 14 bases between them. Germline CDR1 and CDR2: SGHRS and YFSETQ. There are 13 residues in the CDR3. Here the CDR3 DNA reads TGCGCCAGCAAGGCTGGGTTGGAGGGGGAGCTGTTTTTT. This codes for CASKAGLEGELFF.

This clone showed up just once. The chain combines TRBV10-3 with TRBJ1-4; 7 bases fit TRBD1. CDR1 is ENHRY and CDR2 is SYGVKD in the germline V gene. Trimming removed 6 bases from V and 2 bases from J; junction bases left unmatched: 6. This CDR3 has 15 residues. The CDR3 region has the DNA TGTGCCATCAGGGAGAAACAGGGGACTAATGAAAAACTGTTTTTT. This encodes CAIREKQGTNEKLFF.

The rearrangement joins TRBV7-2 to TRBJ1-4; D is unresolved. The CDR3 has 15 amino acids. The ends were cut back, 4 bases at V and 0 bases at J, with 9 bases in the middle. The germline gives CDR1 SGHTA, CDR2 FQGNSA. The CDR3 loop is CASSSQSATNEKLFF. As DNA, the CDR3 is TGTGCCAGCAGCTCTCAGAGCGCAACTAATGAAAAACTGTTTTTT.

V gene TRBV18 combines with J gene TRBJ1-6; possibly TRBD1 for D (5 bases). V shed 3 bases and J shed 11 bases, with 17 bases lying between them. Germline values: CDR1 KGHSH, CDR2 LQKENI. The CDR3 length is 15 residues. In nucleotides, the CDR3 is TGTGCCAGCTCACCCCCTGGGGCTCTTGATCCACCCCTCCACTTT. Amino acid sequence: CASSPPGALDPPLHF.

J is TRBJ1-1 and V is TRBV10-3; D unresolved. V was clipped by 3 bases and J by 1 base, with 9 bases between them. From germline, CDR1 is ENHRY and CDR2 SYGVKD. The CDR3 runs to 14 residues. The CDR3 DNA is TGTGCCATCAGTGATATGGCAAAGAACACTGAAGCTTTCTTT. Its protein product is CAISDMAKNTEAFF.

The V call is TRBV12-5, the J call TRBJ2-5; TRBD1 matches at 7 bases. V dropped 6 bases and J dropped 1; count of bases not matched to a gene: 8. Germline values: CDR1 LGHNT, CDR2 FRNRAP. This CDR3 is 15 amino acids long. In nucleotides, the CDR3 is TGTGCTAGTGGAGAAAGACAGGGAACCCAAGAGACCCAGTACTTC. Protein product: CASGERQGTQETQYF.

This chain links TRBV19 with TRBJ1-2; the match to TRBD1 covers 7 bases. Germline V gene sequence: CDR1 LNHDA, CDR2 SQIVND (reference sequence). This CDR3 contains 14 residues. V shed 4 bases and J 5 bases; nucleotides not matched to a gene: 7. In DNA form, the CDR3 reads TGTGCCAGTAGTAGGGACAGCCGATCTTATGGCTACACCTTC. Amino acid sequence: CASSRDSRSYGYTF.

This clone was picked up a small number of times. The chain combines TRBV11-2 with TRBJ1-5; 10 nucleotides agree with TRBD1. V gave up 3 bases and J gave up 13 bases; unmatched junction bases: 9. There are 14 residues in the CDR3. The germline CDR1 and CDR2 sequences are SGHAT and FQNNGV. As DNA, the CDR3 is TGTGCCAGCAGCTTGGACCGGGACAGGGGCCAACAGCATTTT. Residues: CASSLDRDRGQQHF.

This clone has only one observation. This chain links TRBV5-4 with TRBJ1-1; 10 bases line up with TRBD1. This CDR3 is 16 amino acids long. J lost 1 base, V lost 4 bases, and 7 bases had no gene match. The germline CDR1 and CDR2 sequences are SGHNT and YYREEE (reference sequence). Here the CDR3 DNA reads TGTGCCAGCAGCCCTCCGGGACAGGGGAGGAACACTGAAGCTTTCTTT. This codes for CASSPPGQGRNTEAFF.

The chain has TRBV2 and TRBJ2-2, with TRBD2 matching 12 bases. The CDR3 runs 18 residues. Germline CDR1 and CDR2: SNHLY and FYNNEI. The J segment lost 6 bases and the V segment lost 3 bases, leaving 11 bases of the junction unmatched. Here the CDR3 DNA reads TGTGCCAGCAGTGAGGCACTAGCGGGGGGCCCAGGGTCCGGGGAGCTGTTTTTT. Amino acid sequence: CASSEALAGGPGSGELFF.

For the CDR3, the DNA is TGTGCCAGCAGCCCAGACAGGGGTCATCAGCCCCAGCATTTT. Protein product: CASSPDRGHQPQHF. The rearrangement links TRBV7-2 to TRBJ1-5; TRBD1 matches 8 bases. The CDR3 extends over 14 amino acids. V lost 5 bases to trimming and J lost 5 bases; unmatched junction nucleotides: 5. The germline V gene encodes CDR1 SGHTA and CDR2 FQGNSA.

The chain has TRBV6-1 and TRBJ2-2; D unresolved. Trimming left V 8 bases short and J 0 bases short, with 13 bases between. Germline CDR1 MNHNS, CDR2 SASEGT. CDR3 length: 15 amino acids. The DNA of the CDR3 is TGTGCCAGCGGGTTTACAGATTCGAACACCGGGGAGCTGTTTTTT. It translates to CASGFTDSNTGELFF.

This rearrangement joins TRBV27 to TRBJ1-5; D might be TRBD1 (6 bases). V lost 10 bases to trimming and J lost 5 bases, with 15 bases between them. Per germline, CDR1 MNHEY and CDR2 SMNVEV (reference sequence). The CDR3 has 13 residues. Here the CDR3 DNA reads TGTGCCACTGCGAGGGGGGGGGATCAGCCCCAGCATTTT. This encodes CATARGGDQPQHF.

The V call is TRBV28, the J call TRBJ2-3; unclear D gene. Germline V lookup: CDR1 MDHEN, CDR2 SYDVKM. V dropped 7 bases and J dropped 3 bases, with 17 bases sitting between them. CDR3 length: 15 residues. CDR3 DNA sequence: TGTGCCAGCATCCCCCTCGGAGTCTCGACAGATACGCAGTATTTT. Protein product: CASIPLGVSTDTQYF. Combining the CDR3 with reference TRBV28 and TRBJ2-3 gives the whole variable domain DVKVTQSSRYLVKRTGEKVFLECVQDMDHENMFWYRQDPGLGLRLIYFSYDVKMKEKGDIPEGYSVSREKKERFSLILESASTNQTSMYLCASIPLGVSTDTQYFGPGTRLTVL.

The J gene is TRBJ2-3, the V gene TRBV29-1; TRBD1 might be the D (5 bases). This CDR3 has 15 residues. Trimming took 0 bases from V and 0 from J, leaving 10 bases between them. Germline V gives CDR1 SQVTM, CDR2 ANQGSEA. The CDR3 here is CSVEDRASSTDTQYF. The CDR3 nucleotides are TGCAGCGTTGAAGACAGGGCCTCCAGCACAGATACGCAGTATTTT.

V usage is TRBV7-9 and J usage is TRBJ2-7, with D maybe TRBD1 (6 bases). Germline CDR1 SEHNR, CDR2 FQNEAQ (reference sequence). This CDR3 has 16 residues. CDR3 amino acids: CSSSIQTPQGSNEQYV. CDR3 coding DNA: TGTTCCAGCAGCATACAAACACCCCAGGGGAGCAACGAGCAGTACGTC.

This rearrangement joins TRBV4-1 to TRBJ2-1, with a weak D call TRBD2 (6 bases). This CDR3 region has 16 residues. V was cut by 2 bases and J by 2 bases, with 13 bases left in between. The germline V gene encodes CDR1 MGHRA and CDR2 YSYEKL. CDR3 amino acids: CASSQPGLRTYNEQFF. CDR3 sequence (DNA): TGCGCCAGCAGCCAACCGGGACTCCGAACCTACAATGAGCAGTTCTTC.

In this sample, this clone turned up once. The gene calls are TRBV4-3 and TRBJ1-2; D not certain. The CDR3 sequence is 15 residues long. Germline CDR1 is LGHNA and CDR2 is YSLEER. V lost 0 bases to trimming and J lost 3 bases, with 11 bases between them. CDR3 protein: CASSQEEETDYGYTF. DNA for the CDR3: TGCGCCAGCAGCCAAGAGGAGGAAACGGACTATGGCTACACCTTC.

This chain connects TRBV7-3 to TRBJ2-1, with 10 bases identical to TRBD2. The V and J ends lost 6 bases and 5 bases, in that order; junction bases with no gene match: 7. CDR3 length equals 15 residues. Germline lookup yields CDR1 SGHTA and CDR2 FQGTGA. DNA for the CDR3: TGTGCCAGCAGTAAGACTAGCGGGTCCCACAATGAGCAGTTCTTC. This codes for CASSKTSGSHNEQFF.

The chain combines TRBV11-2 with TRBJ2-1; D possibly corresponds to TRBD2 (7 bases). Germline V gene lookup returns CDR1 SGHAT and CDR2 FQNNGV. V lost 2 bases and J lost 0, with 14 bases in between. CDR3 length: 17 amino acids. The CDR3 bases are TGTGCCAGCAGCTTATTTAGGGGGGGGAGCTCCTACAATGAGCAGTTCTTC. It yields the protein CASSLFRGGSSYNEQFF.

This clone came up a few times. This chain uses TRBV25-1 with TRBJ1-6; 9 bases are a match to TRBD1. CDR3 length: 18 amino acids. The germline CDR1 and CDR2 sequences are MGHDK and SYGVNS. With 2 bases clipped from V and 2 bases from J, the junction kept 7 bases outside the gene matches. In DNA form, the CDR3 reads TGTGCCAGCAGTGAAACCAACAGGGGGCGAGCCTATAATTCACCCCTCCACTTT. It codes for CASSETNRGRAYNSPLHF. The variable domain in full, with the rest retrieved from reference TRBV25-1 and TRBJ1-6, is EADIYQTPRYLVIGTGKKITLECSQTMGHDKMYWYQQDPGMELHLIHYSYGVNSTEKGDLSSESTVSRIRTEHFPLTLESARPSHTSQYLCASSETNRGRAYNSPLHFGNGTRLTVT.